What follows are 25 T cell receptor beta chains derived from one specimen sequenced in a study of cytomegalovirus exposure and HLA in healthy donors. A multiplex PCR was run with 60 Vbeta primers and 13 Jbeta primers. Here immunoSEQ multiplex PCR was the method, and the copy in TCRdb shows in-frame clones only, minus some. The sample carries about 90,000 clones, roughly 84% recorded once. Material for sequencing was PBMCs. These TCRs come from a man younger than 30 in good health and CMV-seronegative.

V is TRBV14 and J is TRBJ2-1; D is possibly TRBD1 (6 bases). The CDR3 consists of 14 residues. V was pared by 4 bases and J by 2 bases, with 9 bases between. Germline V gene sequence: CDR1 SGHDN, CDR2 FVKESK. The CDR3 DNA follows: TGTGCCAGCAGCCCACAGGGCACCTACAATGAGCAGTTCTTC. Residues: CASSPQGTYNEQFF.

This rearrangement joins TRBV9 to TRBJ2-1; D is possibly TRBD1 (7 bases). Germline-derived CDR1 and CDR2 are SGDLS and YYNGEE. The CDR3 has 15 residues. The V end was cut by 4 bases, the J end by 7 bases, with 18 bases between. The CDR3, as DNA: TGTGCCAGCAGCCTCACAGGGGATGGGGGGAATGAGCAGTTCTTC. It encodes CASSLTGDGGNEQFF.

The V gene is TRBV15, the J gene TRBJ1-1, with TRBD1 matching over 7 bases. CDR1 LNHNV and CDR2 YYDKDF come from the germline V gene (reference sequence). V was pared by 8 bases and J by 11 bases, with 17 bases of the junction left unmatched. CDR3 size: 14 residues. CDR3 bases: TGTGCCACCCGGCGGTGGCAGGGGGAAGAGTGGGCTTTCTTT. It translates to CATRRWQGEEWAFF.

The chain couples TRBV10-3 to TRBJ2-7; a weak D match, TRBD1 (6 bases). Germline lookup yields CDR1 ENHRY and CDR2 SYGVKD. The CDR3 is 14 residues long. Deletions cut 5 bases from V and 3 bases from J, with 14 bases between. CDR3 coding DNA: TGTGCCATCAGTAGGGCGGACAGCAACTACGAGCAGTACTTC. Its translation is CAISRADSNYEQYF.

This clone was seen only a few times. Compared with germline, one end of the junction differs, possibly owing to a read error. This chain uses TRBV7-7 with TRBJ2-5; TRBD2 aligns across 10 bases. This CDR3 comprises 15 residues. The germline CDR1 and CDR2 sequences are SSHAT and FNYEAQ (reference sequence). CDR3 coding DNA: TGTGCTAGCAGCTTAGGTAGCGGGAGGACTGAGACCCAGTACTTC. The encoded protein is CASSLGSGRTETQYF.

The chain employs TRBV7-8 and TRBJ1-4; D is unresolved. Germline V gene lookup returns CDR1 SGHVS and CDR2 FQNEAQ. The CDR3 is 14 amino acids. Trimming pared 5 bases from V and 10 bases from J, leaving 17 bases between. CDR3 residues: CASSPQMAFAKLFF. DNA of the CDR3: TGTGCCAGCAGCCCGCAGATGGCCTTCGCAAAACTGTTTTTT.

The V and J genes are TRBV19 and TRBJ2-1; 8 bases map to TRBD2. CDR1 is LNHDA, CDR2 SQIVND, per germline (reference sequence). There are 20 residues in the CDR3. The V segment lost 4 bases and the J segment 4 bases; nucleotides outside the gene matches: 21. The CDR3 is CASSNLLLEPSGSGYNEQFF. CDR3 bases: TGTGCCAGTAGTAACCTGTTGTTGGAACCGAGCGGGAGTGGGTACAATGAGCAGTTCTTC.

V is TRBV7-9 and J is TRBJ2-3, with a weak D call TRBD2 (5 bases). The ends were cut back, 4 bases at V and 8 bases at J, with 13 bases in the middle. The CDR3 spans 13 residues. CDR1 and CDR2 from the germline V gene are SEHNR and FQNEAQ (reference sequence). The chain's CDR3 is CASSSNSRGTQYF. The CDR3 coding sequence is TGTGCCAGCAGCTCCAACTCCCGGGGTACGCAGTATTTT.

The gene calls are TRBV5-1 and TRBJ2-7, with 9 bases lining up with TRBD2. Germline V gives CDR1 SGHRS, CDR2 YFSETQ. V trimming: 3 bases; J trimming: 4 bases; junction bases outside the gene matches: 5. This CDR3 has 14 amino acids. CDR3 coding DNA: TGCGCCAGCAGCTCAGGACTAGCGACGTACGAGCAGTACTTC. It codes for CASSSGLATYEQYF.

The chain recombines TRBV30 with TRBJ2-5; D gene uncertain. V was cut by 2 bases and J by 5 bases, with 15 bases left in between. Germline loops: CDR1 GTSNPN, CDR2 SVGIG (reference sequence). This CDR3 is 14 amino acids long. CDR3 DNA sequence: TGTGCCTGGAGTCCCTCACTTGTTGTGGAGACCCAGTACTTC. Encoded protein: CAWSPSLVVETQYF.

CDR3 DNA: TGTGCCACCAGCAGAGCCTCCGCAGGGTGGAAGCTAAGGAGCTCCTACGAGCAGTACTTC. Translation gives CATSRASAGWKLRSSYEQYF. The chain is built from TRBV15 and TRBJ2-7; TRBD1 might be the D (5 bases). Trimming stripped 1 base from V and 0 bases from J, with 25 bases between. Germline CDR1 is LNHNV and CDR2 is YYDKDF (reference sequence). The CDR3 runs to 20 residues.

The rearrangement joins TRBV6-5 to TRBJ2-1; 7 bases fit TRBD1. In germline, CDR1 is MNHEY, CDR2 SVGAGI. J was trimmed by 5 bases and V by 6 bases; bases with no gene match: 10. The CDR3 loop spans 15 amino acids. CDR3 loop: CASRPNTGVDNEQFF. The CDR3 DNA sequence: TGTGCCAGCAGGCCCAATACAGGGGTCGACAATGAGCAGTTCTTC.

The chain recombines TRBV5-1 with TRBJ1-2; the D is unclear. V was cut by 4 bases and J by 0 bases, with 13 bases left in between. The CDR3 covers 15 residues. The V gene's germline CDR1 is SGHRS and CDR2 YFSETQ. The CDR3 DNA reads TGCGCCAGCAGCCCAACAGTTTCCTCTAACTATGGCTACACCTTC. Translated, it gives CASSPTVSSNYGYTF.

There are a few counts of this clone. The chain joins TRBV11-2 to TRBJ2-5, with TRBD1 as a possible D gene (5 bases). V was trimmed by 2 bases and J by 7 bases, leaving 11 bases between them. The CDR3 spans 13 residues. Germline values: CDR1 SGHAT, CDR2 FQNNGV. The CDR3 bases are TGTGCCAGCAGCTTACTCAGGGTTAGGACCCAGTACTTC. Translating gives CASSLLRVRTQYF.

V usage is TRBV6-1 and J usage is TRBJ2-7, with no clear D. Germline V gene lookup returns CDR1 MNHNS and CDR2 SASEGT. The CDR3 is 12 residues long. Deletions cut 4 bases from V and 4 bases from J, with 8 bases between. Here the CDR3 DNA reads TGTGCCAGCAGTGTAGAGCTTTACGAGCAGTACTTC. This encodes CASSVELYEQYF.

The CDR3 loop is CASSLPRRQGRMGQYF. As DNA, the CDR3 is TGTGCCAGCAGCCTCCCCCGCAGACAGGGCCGGATGGGCCAGTACTTC. The rearrangement uses TRBV5-8 and TRBJ2-5, with 7 bases identical to TRBD1. With V trimmed by 4 bases and J by 10 bases, 19 bases remained unmatched. This CDR3 contains 16 residues. Germline loops: CDR1 SGHTS, CDR2 YDEGEE.

This clone was seen a handful of times. V and J are TRBV6-5 and TRBJ1-1; D is possibly TRBD1 (6 bases). V was shortened by 5 bases and J by 6 bases, with 13 bases between the two germline ends. CDR1 MNHEY and CDR2 SVGAGI come from the germline V gene. This CDR3 region has 13 residues. Here the CDR3 DNA reads TGTGCCAGCAGTCCCGGGACAAGGGCTGAAGCTTTCTTT. This translates into CASSPGTRAEAFF.

The J gene is TRBJ2-1, the V gene TRBV7-2, with TRBD2 matching 8 bases. This CDR3 contains 19 residues. The germline gives CDR1 SGHTA, CDR2 FQGNSA. The ends lost 0 bases at V and 4 bases at J; junction bases unmatched: 14. In nucleotides, the CDR3 is TGTGCCAGCAGCTTAGCCGCGGGAGGAACCACACGACTATACAATGAGCAGTTCTTC. Amino acid sequence: CASSLAAGGTTRLYNEQFF.

The chain is built from TRBV14 and TRBJ1-3, with D unclear. This CDR3 comprises 13 residues. V was trimmed by 1 base and J by 5 bases, leaving 6 bases between them. Germline CDR1 SGHDN, CDR2 FVKESK. CDR3 protein: CASSQGGRNTIYF. The CDR3 DNA follows: TGTGCCAGCAGCCAAGGTGGGCGAAACACCATATATTTT. The complete variable domain, with remaining parts taken from reference TRBV14 and TRBJ1-3, reads EAGVTQFPSHSVIEKGQTVTLRCDPISGHDNLYWYRRVMGKEIKFLLHFVKESKQDESGMPNNRFLAERTGGTYSTLKVQPAELEDSGVYFCASSQGGRNTIYFGEGSWLTVV.

The chain combines TRBV28 with TRBJ1-5; 11 bases are a match to TRBD1. The CDR3 length is 17 residues. Germline V lookup: CDR1 MDHEN, CDR2 SYDVKM. The V and J ends lost 5 bases and 4 bases, in that order; junction bases with no gene match: 10. The CDR3 nucleotides read TGTGCCAGCAGTCTCCTACGCGGGACAGGGGGAAATCAGCCCCAGCATTTT. Protein: CASSLLRGTGGNQPQHF.

The chain employs TRBV10-2 and TRBJ2-7; D possibly corresponds to TRBD1 (5 bases). Deletions cut 0 bases from V and 2 bases from J, with 8 bases between. The CDR3 contains 14 residues. Germline-derived CDR1 and CDR2 are WSHSY and SAAADI. CDR3 bases: TGCGCCAGCAGTGAGTCTGGCAGGGCCTACGAGCAGTACTTC. It yields the protein CASSESGRAYEQYF.

This chain links TRBV2 with TRBJ1-1, with 7 bases that match TRBD1. With V trimmed by 3 bases and J by 3 bases, 7 bases remained unmatched. The CDR3 is made up of 15 amino acids. Germline loops: CDR1 SNHLY, CDR2 FYNNEI. CDR3 bases: TGTGCCAGCAGTGATCAGGGAGACAGGGACACTGAAGCTTTCTTT. Encoded protein: CASSDQGDRDTEAFF.

The CDR3 coding sequence is TGTGCCAGCAGAGGCGGAGTGACAGGGGAACCCCAGCATTTT. It encodes CASRGGVTGEPQHF. The rearrangement joins TRBV6-1 to TRBJ1-5, with TRBD1 identical over 8 bases. CDR1 is MNHNS, CDR2 SASEGT, per germline. The CDR3 loop spans 14 amino acids. Trimming cost V 6 bases and J 10 bases; bases outside gene matches: 11.

J is TRBJ1-2 and V is TRBV29-1, with D uncertain. This CDR3 spans 14 amino acids. From germline, CDR1 is SQVTM and CDR2 ANQGSEA. V was trimmed by 4 bases and J by 0 bases, leaving 12 bases between them. The CDR3 region has the DNA TGCAGCGTTGGGCGGAAGTTCCCTAACTATGGCTACACCTTC. It codes for CSVGRKFPNYGYTF.

This sequence joins TRBV6-5 and TRBJ1-2; D is ambiguous. There are 15 residues in the CDR3. V was pared by 7 bases and J by 6 bases, with 21 bases between. Germline values: CDR1 MNHEY, CDR2 SVGAGI. The CDR3 region is CASITHPDGSDGYTF. Written as DNA, the CDR3 is TGTGCCAGCATCACCCACCCCGATGGGAGCGATGGCTACACCTTC.